Listed below are T cell receptor beta chains from one sample, sequenced in a study of T cells in Graves' hyperthyroidism and ophthalmopathy. TCRdb fed the multiplex PCR reads into MiXCR, producing one record per CDR3 protein. The sample carries approximately 430,000 distinct CDR3 sequences, 14% to 15% recorded once. The material sequenced was blood. These receptors came from a young man with Graves' ophthalmopathy. The CDR3 runs from the conserved cysteine through the conserved F or W. D genes are given only for firm matches.

13,.,TRBJ1-4,TRBV9,CASSVGDGEKLFF
17,TRBD2,TRBJ2-1,TRBV6-1,CASSEALAGGSYNEQFF
15,.,TRBJ2-7,TRBV5-1,CASSLIRGQRNEQYF
14,TRBD1,TRBJ2-7,TRBV12-3/TRBV12-4,CASSYTGTGYEQYF
14,TRBD1,TRBJ1-2,TRBV20-1,CSAREDRGLYGYTF
15,TRBD1,TRBJ2-7,TRBV27,CASSPTGGPTYEQYF
14,.,TRBJ1-5,TRBV30,CAWSTAGYNQPQHF
15,TRBD1,TRBJ2-5,TRBV9,CASSATGTVQETQYF
11,TRBD2,TRBJ2-7,TRBV20-1,CSAGTTYEQYF
19,.,TRBJ2-1,TRBV4-1,CASSQEWRTPQNPYNEQFF
15,.,TRBJ2-3,TRBV11-2,CASSLGGGKQIREYF
14,TRBD2,TRBJ2-1,TRBV6-1,CASSGGLGDNEQFF
15,.,TRBJ2-2,TRBV7-9,CASRYLTGNTGELFF
17,TRBD2,TRBJ2-7,TRBV11-2,CASSLDPAAGGSYEQYF
13,.,TRBJ2-5,TRBV11-2,CASSLQPKETQYF
11,TRBD1,TRBJ1-2,TRBV29-1,CSVRGGYGYTF
17,TRBD2,TRBJ2-1,TRBV7-6,CACSLEFGLAVYNEQFF
15,.,TRBJ2-7,TRBV7-8,CASSISGDTYYEQYF
14,TRBD1,TRBJ2-7,TRBV14,CASSPVGQDYEQYF
15,.,TRBJ1-1,TRBV6-6,CASSYWDAENTEAFF
17,TRBD1,TRBJ1-2,TRBV7-9,CASSSPLQGAQPYGYTF
16,.,TRBJ2-5,TRBV7-6,CASSLVPAGADETQYF
15,TRBD1,TRBJ2-1,TRBV5-1,CASSFGTGTYNEQFF
15,TRBD1,TRBJ1-4,TRBV5-1,CASSFQGVYNEKLFF
14,.,TRBJ1-4,TRBV2,CASSVYGEEEKLFF
15,.,TRBJ1-6,TRBV10-3,CAISESGSSNSPLHF
13,TRBD1,TRBJ2-7,TRBV29-1,CSVRQGASYEQYF
13,TRBD1,TRBJ1-2,TRBV29-1,CSAGFRDSYGYTF
15,TRBD2,TRBJ2-1,TRBV5-1,CASSSGTSGRNEQFF
15,TRBD1,TRBJ2-5,TRBV7-9,CASSLGGGSLETQYF
20,TRBD2,TRBJ2-3,TRBV11-2,CASSSPHTPTSGPSTDTQYF
15,TRBD1,TRBJ1-2,TRBV19,CASSLSPGQGYGYTF